This T cell receptor (beta chain) was observed in a study of blood T cell repertoires in COVID-19. Study in general: PBMCs, B-cell-depleted T cells, or T cells provided the cDNA or gDNA that made up the material.

Authors' analysis steps: Researchers report that nucleated cell counts were estimated from reference gene primer amplification. Sequenced by immunoSEQ multiplex PCR; TCRdb stores in-frame clones only, minus some. V and J calls and clone size are copied from that table; D and trimming were computed from the DNA. The sample consists of roughly 200,000 clones, roughly 94% of them appearing once. CDR1 and CDR2 (germline): SGHKS, YYEKEE (reference sequence). The CDR3 spans 15 residues. The germline V and J ends were trimmed by 4 bases and 2 bases, with 14 bases remaining between them. Seattle patients were enrolled during active infection and followed longitudinally.

The receptor's source is a young man with COVID-19, enrolled during active disease. This chain uses TRBV5-5 with TRBJ2-3; weak D call: TRBD1 (6 bases). Sequencing was done on a sample of peripheral blood. The CDR3, as DNA: TGTGCCAGCAGCGACCGACAGGTTACCACAGATACGCAGTATTTT. Translating it yields CASSDRQVTTDTQYF.